A single sample gave rise to the 25 T cell receptor beta chains below, sequenced in a study of metastatic and nonmetastatic thyroid tumors. TCRdb reprocessed the PCR reads via MiXCR. Of about 27,000 clones detected, approximately 15% appear once; the ten largest clones hold approximately 6.5%. No patient received treatment before thyroid surgery. Sequenced material: blood. The receptors here all came from a male donor with papillary thyroid cancer or a benign thyroid nodule (not recorded which). Some clones in this sample may be carry-over from other donors' samples.

This clone was recorded a few times. This chain connects TRBV27 to TRBJ2-3; 10 bases align to TRBD2. The CDR3 is 16 residues long. Germline assignment: CDR1 MNHEY and CDR2 SMNVEV (reference sequence). Trimming at V came to 5 bases and at J to 2 bases, leaving 7 bases not matched to a gene. CDR3 in DNA: TGTGCCAGCAGTAATACACTAGCGGGGTTCACAGATACGCAGTATTTT. Its translation is CASSNTLAGFTDTQYF.

The chain is built from TRBV4-2 and TRBJ2-7, with 9 bases identical to TRBD2. Trimming took 0 bases from V and 4 from J; bases not matched to a gene: 4. The CDR3 spans 15 residues. Looked up from germline, CDR1 is LGHNA and CDR2 is YNFKEQ. The chain's CDR3 is CASSQDMREGYEQYF. The CDR3 DNA sequence: TGTGCCAGCAGCCAAGATATGCGGGAGGGTTACGAGCAGTACTTC.

This sequence joins TRBV5-6 and TRBJ2-7, with D perhaps TRBD2 (7 bases). V was trimmed by 3 bases and J by 7 bases, leaving 17 bases between them. Germline CDR1 SGHDT, CDR2 YYEEEE. The CDR3 is made up of 14 amino acids. The CDR3 region is CASSSGGRLGEQYF. CDR3 bases: TGTGCCAGCAGCTCGGGGGGCAGGCTAGGAGAGCAGTACTTC.

This clone has at least ten counts. V gene TRBV2 combines with J gene TRBJ1-4, with 7 bases identical to TRBD1. Germline values: CDR1 SNHLY, CDR2 FYNNEI. V trimming: 3 bases; J trimming: 6 bases; junction bases outside the gene matches: 7. The CDR3 consists of 15 residues. The CDR3 DNA is TGTGCCAGCAGTGATTGGTGGCAGGGGGATGAAAAACTGTTTTTT. This gives the protein CASSDWWQGDEKLFF.

This clone turned up a few times. A read error may be the cause here, since a much bigger clone is one base away. The CDR3 coding sequence is TGTGCCGGCCGCTTAATGGGCTCAGATACGCAGTATTTT. This sequence encodes CAGRLMGSDTQYF. The genes are TRBV7-3 and TRBJ2-3; D ambiguous. CDR1 and CDR2 from the germline V gene are SGHTA and FQGTGA. This CDR3 spans 13 amino acids. V was shortened by 11 bases and J by 4 bases, with 16 bases between the two germline ends.

This clone appeared many times. V is TRBV15 and J is TRBJ1-5; D gene ambiguous. Per germline, CDR1 LNHNV and CDR2 YYDKDF (reference sequence). The V end lost 4 bases, the J end lost 3 bases, and 13 bases lay between the germline ends. The CDR3 contains 15 residues. The CDR3 region has the DNA TGTGCCACCAGCACCGGGGATGCGAACAATCAGCCCCAGCATTTT. It translates to CATSTGDANNQPQHF.

This clone was counted at least ten times. V gene TRBV12-3 or TRBV12-4 combines with J gene TRBJ2-3; 9 nucleotides align to TRBD2. V lost 4 bases to trimming and J lost 3 bases; unmatched junction nucleotides: 5. The CDR3 runs 15 residues. The CDR3 DNA reads as TGTGCCAGCAGTTCTAGCGGGGTGGGAACAGATACGCAGTATTTT. This translates into CASSSSGVGTDTQYF.

In its sample, this clone is medium-sized (0.01 to 0.1%). This chain joins TRBV6-1 and TRBJ2-1; D is undetermined. The CDR3 is made up of 9 amino acids. The germline V gene has CDR1 MNHNS and CDR2 SASEGT. The CDR3 DNA reads TGTGGCGAAGGCAATGAGCAGTTCTTC. It yields the protein CGEGNEQFF.

This clone was found many times. The rearrangement joins TRBV27 to TRBJ1-5; TRBD1 is a possible D gene (5 bases). There are 14 residues in the CDR3. Germline V gene sequence: CDR1 MNHEY, CDR2 SMNVEV (reference sequence). V was clipped by 6 bases and J by 5 bases, with 14 bases between them. In nucleotides, the CDR3 is TGTGCCAGCAGCCTAGGGACGGCGGATCAGCCCCAGCATTTT. It codes for CASSLGTADQPQHF.

The table lists this clone with a few counts. V is TRBV6-1 and J is TRBJ1-6, with 8 bases matching TRBD1. This CDR3 comprises 14 residues. In germline, CDR1 is MNHNS, CDR2 SASEGT. Unmatched junction bases numbered 7, after V lost 5 bases and J lost 10 bases. CDR3 bases: TGTGCCAGCAGTCCGGGACAGGAGGAATCACCCCTCCACTTT. This translates into CASSPGQEESPLHF.

Comment on this clone: Other DNA variants within this sample encode the same CDR3. The genes are TRBV28 and TRBJ1-2; perhaps TRBD1 as D (5 bases). The germline V and J ends were trimmed by 3 bases and 6 bases, with 8 bases remaining between them. Germline-derived CDR1 and CDR2 are MDHEN and SYDVKM. This CDR3 is 12 amino acids long. CDR3 in amino acids: CASSFGGDGYTF. The CDR3 nucleotides are TGTGCCAGCAGTTTTGGGGGGGATGGCTACACCTTC.

This clone was detected ten times or more. V gene TRBV29-1 combines with J gene TRBJ2-7, with D perhaps given as TRBD1 or TRBD2 (5 bases each). This CDR3 contains 12 residues. Germline V gene sequence: CDR1 SQVTM, CDR2 ANQGSEA. V was pared by 5 bases and J by 7 bases, with 15 bases between. Here the CDR3 DNA reads TGCAGCGTTTCTCCCGGGGCTTGGGAGCAGTACTTC. Its translation: CSVSPGAWEQYF.

The chain couples TRBV7-9 to TRBJ2-5; 8 bases are shared with TRBD1. Germline loops: CDR1 SEHNR, CDR2 FQNEAQ (reference sequence). J was trimmed by 4 bases and V by 7 bases; bases with no gene match: 11. This CDR3 is 15 amino acids long. The CDR3: CASIPSTGEGETQYF. The CDR3 DNA reads as TGTGCCAGCATACCGTCGACAGGGGAAGGAGAGACCCAGTACTTC.

This clone came up many times. The CDR3 loop reads CASSLGPTGGLSEAFF. The CDR3 DNA reads TGTGCCAGCAGCTTAGGTCCGACAGGGGGTCTATCTGAAGCTTTCTTT. The chain has TRBV11-1 and TRBJ1-1, with TRBD1 matching 9 bases. With 1 base clipped from V and 6 bases from J, the junction kept 9 bases outside the gene matches. The CDR3 spans 16 residues. Germline CDR1 SGHAT, CDR2 FQDESV (reference sequence).

This clone was detected many times. The CDR3 region has the DNA TGCAGTGCTCCCACGGGACCCGGCACAGATACGCAGTATTTT. This codes for CSAPTGPGTDTQYF. This chain links TRBV20-1 with TRBJ2-3, with D possibly being TRBD1 or TRBD2 (5 bases each). Germline V gene sequence: CDR1 DFQATT, CDR2 SNEGSKA (reference sequence). The V end was cut by 5 bases, the J end by 1 base, with 13 bases between. The CDR3 covers 14 residues.

This clone was counted only a few times. A much larger clone lies a single base off, so this may be a read error. V is TRBV18 and J is TRBJ2-3; no definite D call. This CDR3 has 14 amino acids. V lost 6 bases and J 1 base, leaving 11 bases between the germline ends. CDR1 and CDR2 (germline): KGHSH, LQKENI. CDR3 sequence: CASSPLEGTDTQYF. Here the CDR3 DNA reads TGTGCCAGCTCCCCCCTAGAGGGCACAGATACGCAGTATTTT.

This clone was found many times. The chain recombines TRBV20-1 with TRBJ2-7, with 10 positions matching TRBD1. V shed 6 bases and J 4 bases; nucleotides not matched to a gene: 6. The length of the CDR3 is 13 residues. CDR1 and CDR2 (germline): DFQATT, SNEGSKA (reference sequence). CDR3 amino acids: CSAGDRGLYEQYF. In nucleotides, the CDR3 is TGCAGTGCCGGAGACAGGGGGCTGTACGAGCAGTACTTC.

This clone was detected many times. This sequence joins TRBV29-1 and TRBJ1-2; D uncertain. Trimming removed 5 bases at V and 8 bases at J, with 9 bases between. CDR3 length equals 10 residues. CDR1 is SQVTM, CDR2 ANQGSEA, per germline. The DNA of the CDR3 is TGCAGCGTTTTGACGGGGGGCTACACCTTC. The encoded protein is CSVLTGGYTF.

This clone is medium-sized. This sequence joins TRBV6-1 and TRBJ1-1; TRBD1 is a possible D gene (5 bases). The CDR3 totals 16 residues. The germline V gene has CDR1 MNHNS and CDR2 SASEGT. Between the trimmed V and J ends, which lost 5 bases and 0 bases, there was a span of 16 bases. In nucleotides, the CDR3 is TGTGCCAGCAGTTGGGGGTTAACACGGATGAACACTGAAGCTTTCTTT. It is translated as CASSWGLTRMNTEAFF.

This clone showed up just a few times. The junction departs from germline at one end; a sequencing error may be responsible. The chain is built from TRBV25-1 and TRBJ2-3; D not certain. The CDR3 spans 14 residues. Germline CDR1 and CDR2: MGHDK and SYGVNS. CDR3 sequence (DNA): TGTGCCAGTACCCGGTCTACCCACACAGACACGCAGTATTTT. Its translation: CASTRSTHTDTQYF.

Ten or more counts support this clone. V and J are TRBV11-2 and TRBJ2-5; D may be TRBD1 (7 bases). V shed 5 bases and J shed 4 bases, with 14 bases lying between them. The germline V gene encodes CDR1 SGHAT and CDR2 FQNNGV. The CDR3 spans 14 residues. The CDR3 DNA sequence: TGTGCCAGCAGCCAGAGACAGGGAGGAGAGACCCAGTACTTC. It encodes CASSQRQGGETQYF.

The rearrangement joins TRBV5-1 to TRBJ2-1; tentatively, D is TRBD1 or TRBD2 (6 bases each). The CDR3 is made up of 15 amino acids. V dropped 0 bases and J dropped 15 bases, with 22 bases sitting between them. CDR1 is SGHRS, CDR2 YFSETQ, per germline. The CDR3 sequence: CASSLGGTWGEFRFF. In DNA form, the CDR3 reads TGCGCCAGCAGCTTGGGTGGGACATGGGGGGAATTCCGGTTCTTC.

This clone was seen ten or more times. The CDR3 DNA follows: TGCGCCAGCAGCAATGGACTAGCGGGAGACTTTCGCGAGCAGTACTTC. Protein product: CASSNGLAGDFREQYF. The chain has TRBV5-1 and TRBJ2-7; 13 bases map to TRBD2. The CDR3 has 16 amino acids. Trimming cost V 4 bases and J 6 bases; bases outside gene matches: 10. Germline assignment: CDR1 SGHRS and CDR2 YFSETQ.

By frequency in the sample, this clone is medium-sized. The chain recombines TRBV6-2 or TRBV6-3 with TRBJ1-1, with a tentative D call TRBD1 (6 bases). Per the germline V gene, CDR1 is MNHEY and CDR2 is SVGEGT. V lost 2 bases to trimming and J lost 4 bases, with 11 bases between them. The CDR3 is made up of 14 amino acids. CDR3 sequence: CASSYAAGVTEAFF. Written as DNA, the CDR3 is TGTGCCAGCAGTTACGCGGCAGGGGTCACTGAAGCTTTCTTT.

For this clone: A much larger clone differs by one base, so this may be a read error. The chain has TRBV9 and TRBJ2-3; maybe TRBD1 (5 bases). Germline V gene lookup returns CDR1 SGDLS and CDR2 YYNGEE. This CDR3 has 15 residues. For the CDR3, the DNA is TGCGCCAGCAGCGTAGTCCGCAGGGGCACAGATACGCAGTATTTT. This sequence encodes CASSVVRRGTDTQYF.